One and the same sample provided the 5 T cell receptor beta chains below, sequenced in a study of T cells in Graves' hyperthyroidism and ophthalmopathy. Regions amplified from RNA transcripts were the TCR beta CDR3 regions. HTBI primers were the set used in a first-round RT-PCR of the TCR CDR3. TCRdb called the multiplex PCR reads again in MiXCR, with one record for every CDR3 protein. The sample contains 500,000 or so distinct CDR3 sequences, 15% to 20% of which appear only once. The sample consisted of blood. All receptors come from a woman aged 30 to 39 with Graves' ophthalmopathy.

The rearrangement uses TRBV19 and TRBJ1-5, with D perhaps TRBD1 (6 bases). Germline V gene data show CDR1 as LNHDA and CDR2 as SQIVND (reference sequence). This CDR3 spans 15 amino acids. Trimming took 4 bases from V and 7 from J, leaving 17 bases between them. The CDR3 nucleotides read TGTGCCAGTAGTAATCAGGGGCAGGGTGCCCAGCCCCAGCATTTT. This encodes CASSNQGQGAQPQHF.

The chain recombines TRBV10-1 with TRBJ1-2; D ambiguous. The CDR3 runs 14 residues. The V gene lost 6 bases and the J gene lost 4 bases, with 15 bases spanning the gap. Germline loops: CDR1 WNHNN, CDR2 SYGVQD (reference sequence). The CDR3 is CASSPGGMSYGYTF. The CDR3 DNA follows: TGCGCCAGCAGCCCAGGAGGGATGAGCTATGGCTACACCTTC.

This clonotype was seen repeatedly, ten times or more. The J gene is TRBJ2-1, the V gene TRBV28; TRBD1 aligns across 7 bases. This CDR3 is 14 amino acids long. The germline V gene encodes CDR1 MDHEN and CDR2 SYDVKM. V shed 5 bases and J 13 bases; nucleotides not matched to a gene: 14. CDR3 in amino acids: CASSLSGGAYAQFF. The CDR3 DNA reads TGTGCCAGCAGTCTATCAGGGGGAGCCTACGCTCAGTTCTTC.

Points on this clonotype: The junction departs from germline at one end; a sequencing error may be responsible. The J gene is TRBJ1-6, the V gene TRBV3-1, with D perhaps TRBD1 (6 bases). The CDR3 spans 17 residues. CDR1 and CDR2 from the germline V gene are LGHDT and YNNKEL (reference sequence). The CDR3 protein is CDSSQVTGWNYNSPLHF. In nucleotides, the CDR3 is TGTGACAGCAGCCAAGTAACAGGGTGGAATTATAATTCACCCCTCCACTTT.

This clonotype occurred many times. The V call is TRBV29-1, the J call TRBJ1-3; D is uncertain. Germline CDR1 SQVTM, CDR2 ANQGSEA. This CDR3 has 14 amino acids. V lost 4 bases, J lost 0 bases, and 10 bases lay in between. The CDR3 sequence is CSVVRLSSGNTIYF. DNA for the CDR3: TGCAGCGTTGTACGCCTGAGCTCTGGAAACACCATATATTTT.